The sequence of this TCR beta chain was determined in a study of blood T cell repertoires in COVID-19. Background on the study: The study drew acute and convalescent COVID-19 samples from the United States, Italy and Spain. Sources were T cells, B-cell-depleted T cells, or PBMCs; the material itself was cDNA or gDNA.

Germline assignment: CDR1 SGHTA and CDR2 FQGNSA. CDR3 size: 15 residues. Trimming pared 5 bases from V and 3 bases from J, leaving 16 bases between. The authors' processing: Amplification from reference gene primers served as the basis for estimated nucleated cell counts. Here immunoSEQ multiplex PCR was the method, and the copy in TCRdb shows in-frame clones only, minus some. That table gives V, J and clone size, and the DNA gave D and trimming. The sample comprises some 150,000 clones, around 90% of which are singletons, and 1.6% rests with the top ten. The specimen was peripheral blood. This receptor was identified in a woman in her fifties or sixties with acute or convalescent COVID-19. This chain links TRBV7-2 with TRBJ1-2; the D gene is possibly TRBD1 (5 bases). The CDR3 sequence: CASSQINQGDYGYTF. The CDR3 DNA is TGTGCCAGCAGCCAAATAAATCAGGGTGACTATGGCTACACCTTC. The full variable domain, in which reference TRBV7-2 and TRBJ1-2 provide the parts outside the CDR3, is GAGVSQSPSNKVTEKGKDVELRCDPISGHTALYWYRQSLGQGLEFLIYFQGNSAPDKSGLPSDRFSAERTGGSVSTLTIQRTQQEDSAVYLCASSQINQGDYGYTFGSGTRLTVV.